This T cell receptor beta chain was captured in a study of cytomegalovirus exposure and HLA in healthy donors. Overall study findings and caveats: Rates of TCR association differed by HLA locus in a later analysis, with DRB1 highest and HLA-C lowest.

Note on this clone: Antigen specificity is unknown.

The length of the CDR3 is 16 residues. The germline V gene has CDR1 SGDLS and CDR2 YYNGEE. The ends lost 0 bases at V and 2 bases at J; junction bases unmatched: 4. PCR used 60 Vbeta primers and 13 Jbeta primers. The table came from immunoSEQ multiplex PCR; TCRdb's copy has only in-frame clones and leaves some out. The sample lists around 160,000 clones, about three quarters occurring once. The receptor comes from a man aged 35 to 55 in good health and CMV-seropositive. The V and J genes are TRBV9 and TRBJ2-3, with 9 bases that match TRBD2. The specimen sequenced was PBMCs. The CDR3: CASSVVAGGPTDTQYF. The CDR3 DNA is TGTGCCAGCAGCGTAGTTGCGGGAGGGCCCACAGATACGCAGTATTTT.